This T cell receptor beta chain was documented in a study of T cells after yellow fever vaccination (dated by TCRdb to between 2019 and 2020). Notes on the research overall: The SMART-Seq v4 Ultra Low Input RNA kit was used to prepare libraries from fractions with low cell numbers. The cohort comprised two healthy male donors, one aged 18 to 30 and one aged 30 to 40 years. Bulk TCR alpha and beta repertoires were sequenced longitudinally to track T-cell clones before and after primary and booster YFV17D yellow fever vaccination. Blood samples were taken at several timepoints before and after primary and secondary immunization, and bulk PBMC replicates and cell subsets were isolated.

General study outcomes and caveats: Computational filtering was required because FACS-sorted repertoires could contain abundant contaminating clonotypes from the bulk population. After the booster, most clones that had expanded after primary vaccination were detected again (approximately 97% of CD4 and around nine tenths of CD8), suggesting broad maintenance of memory. The secondary T-cell response was found to be weaker but faster than the primary response, with a peak reached on day 5 rather than on day 15. Because only a couple of donors were included in the study, the extent to which the findings can be generalized is limited. A small fraction of clonotypes appeared in both the CD4 and CD8 compartments, likely as a result of convergent recombination.

Data came from an Illumina NovaSeq 6000. TCR cDNA was synthesized by 5'RACE template switching, which introduced a universal primer site and unique molecular identifiers. Priming of cDNA synthesis was performed from both the TCR alpha and TCR beta constant segments. Libraries were amplified in two PCR steps, with sample barcodes and sequencing adapters added in the second step. Sequencing of the libraries was done on either Illumina HiSeq 2500 (2x100 bp) or NovaSeq (2x150 bp). The published analysis was carried out like this. Reads were demultiplexed and collapsed into UMI consensus sequences with MIGEC, and V(D)J alignment was performed with MiXCR. Using edgeR on replicate PBMC samples, clonotypes were called vaccine-responding if FDR was below 0.01 and the log2 fold change was above 5 up to day 15. Each bulk clonotype was labeled CD4 or CD8 based on which sequenced repertoire, CD4 or CD8, contained the clonotype at higher abundance. Clones were called with MiXCR by TCRdb after fastp trimmed the public reads at Q25, and only in-frame beta chains were retained. CDR3 protein sequences are deduplicated, and each keeps its most common genes and DNA. TCRdb's processing, not the authors' own work, is the source of the V and J calls. The sample includes some 400,000 distinct CDR3 sequences, with 15% to 20% observed a single time. Jointly, the top ten make up 15% to 20% of the sample.

The sample's treatment or condition label, in plain terms: live attenuated yellow fever vaccine strain. At each blood-draw timepoint, two biological replicates of bulk PBMCs were obtained. PBMCs were isolated from peripheral blood using a standard Ficoll-Paque protocol. TriZol was used to extract RNA from bulk PBMCs, CD4 and CD8 fractions, and dextramer-positive and dextramer-negative fractions. Comments on this clonotype: No cognate antigen has been identified for it. Nothing much larger sits one base from this clone, and base qualities are not available.

This receptor was taken from a man younger than 35 who received the YFV17D yellow fever vaccine. This specimen was PBMCs, taken before the yellow fever booster vaccination.

Read as DNA, the sequence is TGTGCCACCAGCAGGGGAGGGGGTCCCTCCTACGAGCAGTACTTC. This is translated as CATSRGGGPSYEQYF. This receptor chain uses TRBV15 and TRBJ2-7, with a weak D call of TRBD2 (7 bases match). CDR1 and CDR2 are drawn from the germline V gene (reference sequence): LNHNV, YYDKDF. The V and J ends are trimmed by 3 bases and 0 bases, leaving 12 bases between them. The CDR3 measures 15 amino acids from cysteine to phenylalanine. Left in the record is the CDR3 DNA by itself, 45 bases read in frame from the first base.